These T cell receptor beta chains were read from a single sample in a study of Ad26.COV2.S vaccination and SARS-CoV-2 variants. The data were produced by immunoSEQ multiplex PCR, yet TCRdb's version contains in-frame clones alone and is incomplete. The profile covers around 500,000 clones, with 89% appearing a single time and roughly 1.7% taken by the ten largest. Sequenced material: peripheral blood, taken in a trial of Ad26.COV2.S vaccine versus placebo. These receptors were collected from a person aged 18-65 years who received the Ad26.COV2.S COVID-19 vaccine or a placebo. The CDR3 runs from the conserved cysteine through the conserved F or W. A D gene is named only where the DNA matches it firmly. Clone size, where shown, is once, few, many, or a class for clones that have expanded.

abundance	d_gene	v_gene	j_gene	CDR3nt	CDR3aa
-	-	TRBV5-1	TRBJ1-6	TGCGCCAGCAGCTACGGGACGGAAAGCGGACCCCTCCACTTT	CASSYGTESGPLHF
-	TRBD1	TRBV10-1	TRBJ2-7	TGCGCCAGCAGTGCCTGGACAGGGGGCGAGCAGTACTTC	CASSAWTGGEQYF
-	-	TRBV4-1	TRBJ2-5	TGCGCCAGCAGCCACCCGGGAACCAAAGAGACCCAGTACTTC	CASSHPGTKETQYF
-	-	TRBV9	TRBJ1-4	TGTGCCAGCAGCGCCCGTTTGTATAATGAAAAACTGTTTTTT	CASSARLYNEKLFF
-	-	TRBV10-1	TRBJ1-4	TGCGCCAGCAGCCACGGTCCGGGACCGATTAATGAAAAACTGTTTTTT	CASSHGPGPINEKLFF
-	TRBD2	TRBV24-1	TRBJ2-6	TGTGCCACCGGAGCGGGAGGCTCTGGGGCCAACGTCCTGACTTTC	CATGAGGSGANVLTF
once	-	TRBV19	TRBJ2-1	TGTGCGGCCGGAGAGAGCTCCTACAATGAGCAGTTCTTC	CAAGESSYNEQFF
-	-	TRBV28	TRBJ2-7	TGTGCCAGCATCGAGGGGAGGGGGTACGAGCAGTACTTC	CASIEGRGYEQYF
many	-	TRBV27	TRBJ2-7	TGTGCCAGCAGTTTCCCCGGCGAGCAGTACTTC	CASSFPGEQYF
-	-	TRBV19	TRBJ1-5	TGTGCCAGTAGTATAGATCCGGCTGACAATCAGCCCCAGCATTTT	CASSIDPADNQPQHF
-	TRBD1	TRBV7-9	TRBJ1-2	TGTGCCAGCAGCGGGACAGGGGCCCGACGTGGCTATGGCTACACCTTC	CASSGTGARRGYGYTF
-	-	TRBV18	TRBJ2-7	TGTGCCAGCTCACCAGGGGAGGAATACGAGCAGTACTTC	CASSPGEEYEQYF
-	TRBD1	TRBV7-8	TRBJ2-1	TGTGCCAGCAGCTTAGCGAGAGAGGGGACAGGGGGCCTCGGGCCGGTCTTC	CASSLAREGTGGLGPVF
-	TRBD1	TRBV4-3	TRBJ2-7	TGCGCCAGCAGCCAAGGAAGAGGACAGGGCCCCGAGCAGTACTTC	CASSQGRGQGPEQYF
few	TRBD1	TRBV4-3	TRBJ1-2	TGCGCCAGCAGCCAGGAAATACAGGGGGCTGCCTATGGCTACACCTTC	CASSQEIQGAAYGYTF
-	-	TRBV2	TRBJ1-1	TGTGCCAGCAGTGAACAGGGGAACACTGAAGCTTTCTTT	CASSEQGNTEAFF
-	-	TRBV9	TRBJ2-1	TGTGCCAGCAGCGTCCGGGACCGGGGCCGCAATGAGCAGTTCTTC	CASSVRDRGRNEQFF
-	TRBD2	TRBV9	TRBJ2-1	TGTGCCAGCAGCGTAGGTAGCGGGAGGAATGAGCAGTTCTTC	CASSVGSGRNEQFF
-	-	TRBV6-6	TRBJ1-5	TGTGCCAGCAGAATCCAGGGACAACTCAATCAGCCCCAGCATTTT	CASRIQGQLNQPQHF
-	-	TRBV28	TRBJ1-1	TGTGCCAGCAGTTCCAGCGTACCTGAAGCTTTCTTT	CASSSSVPEAFF
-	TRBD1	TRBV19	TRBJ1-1	TGTGCCAGTAGTATAGATCTAGGACAGGGGGTTCAAGCTTTCTTT	CASSIDLGQGVQAFF
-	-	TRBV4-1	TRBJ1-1	TGCGCCAGCAGCCAAGGGCAACAGCCCACTGAAGCTTTCTTT	CASSQGQQPTEAFF
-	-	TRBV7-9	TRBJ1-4	TGTGCCAGCAGCTTAGCGCGCACCTCGAATGAAAAACTGTTTTTT	CASSLARTSNEKLFF
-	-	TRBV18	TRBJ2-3	TGTGCCAGCTCACCACCGTTTGGGTCAGCGACAGATACGCAGTATTTT	CASSPPFGSATDTQYF
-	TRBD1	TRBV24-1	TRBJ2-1	TGTGCCACCAGTGATACAGGGGGCCGTTCACCCGGGTCCTACAATGAGCAGTTCTTC	CATSDTGGRSPGSYNEQFF
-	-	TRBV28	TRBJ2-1	TGTGCCAGCAGTTCTGGGGGGACACAGCAGTTCTTC	CASSSGGTQQFF
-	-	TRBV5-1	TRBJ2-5	TGCGCCAGCAGCTTGGATAAGGTGGGGGAGACCCAGTACTTC	CASSLDKVGETQYF
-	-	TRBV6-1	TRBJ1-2	TGTGCCAGCAGTGAGCGGGGAGGTGAGGGAGGCTACACCTTC	CASSERGGEGGYTF
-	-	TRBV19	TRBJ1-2	TGTGCCAGTAGTATAGATAGATGGGCGAACTATGGCTACACCTTC	CASSIDRWANYGYTF
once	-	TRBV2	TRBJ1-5	TGTGCCAGCAGTGGTCAGGCACTGAGGCCCCAGCATTTT	CASSGQALRPQHF
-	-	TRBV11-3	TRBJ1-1	TGTGCCAGCAGCTTAGCGGGGCAGGGTGAAGCTTTCTTT	CASSLAGQGEAFF
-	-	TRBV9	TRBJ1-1	TGTGCCAGCAGCGCCCAGGGGTCTACTCAAGCTTTCTTT	CASSAQGSTQAFF
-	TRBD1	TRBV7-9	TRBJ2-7	TGTGCCAGCAGCCCCCGGGACAGGCTCACCTACGAGCAGTACTTC	CASSPRDRLTYEQYF
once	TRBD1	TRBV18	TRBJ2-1	TGTGCCAGCTCGAAGGGACAGGGAGGGAATGAGCAGTTCTTC	CASSKGQGGNEQFF
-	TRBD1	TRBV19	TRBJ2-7	TGTGCCAGTAGTACCCGGACAGGGGAGCACGAGCAGTACTTC	CASSTRTGEHEQYF
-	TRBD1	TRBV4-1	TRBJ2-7	TGCGCCAGCCGGACACAGGGGACGAACGAGCAGTACTTC	CASRTQGTNEQYF